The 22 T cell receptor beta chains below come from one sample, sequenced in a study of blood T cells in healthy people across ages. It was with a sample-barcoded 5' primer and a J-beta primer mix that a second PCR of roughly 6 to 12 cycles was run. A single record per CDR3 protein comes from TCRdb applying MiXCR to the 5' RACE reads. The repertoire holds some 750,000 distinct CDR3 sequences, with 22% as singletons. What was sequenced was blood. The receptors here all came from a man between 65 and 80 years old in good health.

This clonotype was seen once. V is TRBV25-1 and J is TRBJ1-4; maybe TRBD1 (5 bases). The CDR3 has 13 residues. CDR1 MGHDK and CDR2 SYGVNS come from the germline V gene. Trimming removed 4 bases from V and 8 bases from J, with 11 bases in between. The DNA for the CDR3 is TGTGCCAGCAGTGCCCAGGGAGGCGAAAAACTGTTTTTT. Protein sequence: CASSAQGGEKLFF.

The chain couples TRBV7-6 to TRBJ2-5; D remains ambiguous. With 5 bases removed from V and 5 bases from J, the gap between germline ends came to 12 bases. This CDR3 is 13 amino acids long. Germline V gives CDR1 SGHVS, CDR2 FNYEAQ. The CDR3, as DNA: TGTGCCAGCAGCCCACTTCGAAGGGAGACCCAGTACTTC. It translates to CASSPLRRETQYF.

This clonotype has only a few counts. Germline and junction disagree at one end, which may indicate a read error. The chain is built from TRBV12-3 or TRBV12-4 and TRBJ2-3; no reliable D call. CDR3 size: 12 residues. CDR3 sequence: CASSLTTDAQYF. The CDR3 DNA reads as TGTGCCAGCAGTTTAACTACAGATGCGCAGTATTTT.

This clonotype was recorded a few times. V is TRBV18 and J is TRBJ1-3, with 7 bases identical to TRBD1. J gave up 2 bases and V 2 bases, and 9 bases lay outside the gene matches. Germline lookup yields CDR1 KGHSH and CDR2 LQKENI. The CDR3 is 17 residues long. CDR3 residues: CASSPANSGTAGNTIYF. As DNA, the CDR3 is TGTGCCAGCTCACCAGCCAATTCCGGGACAGCTGGAAACACCATATATTTT.

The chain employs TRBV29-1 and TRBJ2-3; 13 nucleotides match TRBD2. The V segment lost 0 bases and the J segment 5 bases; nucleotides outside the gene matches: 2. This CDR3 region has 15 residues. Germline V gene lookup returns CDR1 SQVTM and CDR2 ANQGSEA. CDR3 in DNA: TGCAGCGTTGAAGAACTAGCGGGAGGGGGAGATACGCAGTATTTT. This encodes CSVEELAGGGDTQYF.

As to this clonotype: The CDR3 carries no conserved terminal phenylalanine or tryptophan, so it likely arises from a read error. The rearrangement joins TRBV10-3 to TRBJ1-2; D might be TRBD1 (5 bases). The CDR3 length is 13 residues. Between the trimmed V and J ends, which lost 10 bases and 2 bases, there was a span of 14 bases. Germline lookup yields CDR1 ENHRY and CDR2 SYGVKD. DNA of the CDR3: TGTGCCACGGGGGGAGGGGACAACTATGGCTACACCCTC. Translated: CATGGGDNYGYTL.

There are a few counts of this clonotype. The CDR3 here is CASSWRASGRVETQYF. The CDR3 DNA is TGCGCCAGCAGCTGGAGGGCTAGCGGGAGGGTAGAGACCCAGTACTTC. This sequence joins TRBV5-1 and TRBJ2-5; TRBD2 agrees at 12 bases. CDR1 and CDR2 from the germline V gene are SGHRS and YFSETQ. This CDR3 has 16 residues. With 3 bases clipped from V and 4 bases from J, the junction kept 7 bases outside the gene matches.

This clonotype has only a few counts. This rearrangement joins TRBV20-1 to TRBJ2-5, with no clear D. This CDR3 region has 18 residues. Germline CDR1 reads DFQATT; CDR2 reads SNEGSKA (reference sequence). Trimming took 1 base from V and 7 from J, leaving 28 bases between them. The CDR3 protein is CSARAGPVVFSTRVTQYF. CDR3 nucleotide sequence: TGCAGTGCTAGAGCGGGCCCGGTGGTATTTAGCACCCGGGTGACCCAGTACTTC.

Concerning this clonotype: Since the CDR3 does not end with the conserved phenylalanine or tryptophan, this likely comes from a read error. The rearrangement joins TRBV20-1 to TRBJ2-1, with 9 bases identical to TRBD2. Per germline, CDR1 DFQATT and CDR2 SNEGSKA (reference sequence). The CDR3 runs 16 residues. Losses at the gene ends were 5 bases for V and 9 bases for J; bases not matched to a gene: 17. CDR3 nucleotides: TGCAGTGCTGGAAGGCGTGGTAGCGGGAGTATGGGTGAGCAGTTCTCC. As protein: CSAGRRGSGSMGEQFS.

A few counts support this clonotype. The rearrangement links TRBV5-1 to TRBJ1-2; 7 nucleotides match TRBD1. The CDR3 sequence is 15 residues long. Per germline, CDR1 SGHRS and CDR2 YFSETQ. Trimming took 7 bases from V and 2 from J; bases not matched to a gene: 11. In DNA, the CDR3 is TGCGCCAGCGCCGACAGGGTTGGTTCCAACTATGGCTACACCTTC. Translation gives CASADRVGSNYGYTF.

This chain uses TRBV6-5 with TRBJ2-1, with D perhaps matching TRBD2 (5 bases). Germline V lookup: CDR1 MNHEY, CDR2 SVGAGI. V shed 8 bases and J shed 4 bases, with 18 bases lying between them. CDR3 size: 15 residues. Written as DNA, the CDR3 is TGTGCCAGCCGTCCGGTCGGAGGCCATTACAATGAGCAGTTCTTC. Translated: CASRPVGGHYNEQFF.

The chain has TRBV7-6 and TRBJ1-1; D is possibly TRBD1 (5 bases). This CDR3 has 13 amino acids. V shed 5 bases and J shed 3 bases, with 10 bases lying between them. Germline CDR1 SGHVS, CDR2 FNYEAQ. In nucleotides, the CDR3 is TGTGCCAGCAGCGCCCGGGACCACACTGAAGCTTTCTTT. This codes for CASSARDHTEAFF.

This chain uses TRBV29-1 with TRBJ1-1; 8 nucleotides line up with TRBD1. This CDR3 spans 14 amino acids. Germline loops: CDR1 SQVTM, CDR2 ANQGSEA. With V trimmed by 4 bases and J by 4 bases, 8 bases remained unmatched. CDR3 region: CSVVARGLGTEAFF. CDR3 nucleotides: TGCAGCGTTGTTGCCAGGGGGCTAGGCACTGAAGCTTTCTTT.

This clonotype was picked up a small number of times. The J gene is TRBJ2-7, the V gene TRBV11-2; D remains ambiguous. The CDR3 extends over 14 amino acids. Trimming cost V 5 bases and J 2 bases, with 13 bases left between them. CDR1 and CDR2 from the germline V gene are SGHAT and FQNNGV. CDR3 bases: TGTGCCAGCAGCCCCCTCCTCATCACCTACGAGCAGTACTTC. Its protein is CASSPLLITYEQYF.

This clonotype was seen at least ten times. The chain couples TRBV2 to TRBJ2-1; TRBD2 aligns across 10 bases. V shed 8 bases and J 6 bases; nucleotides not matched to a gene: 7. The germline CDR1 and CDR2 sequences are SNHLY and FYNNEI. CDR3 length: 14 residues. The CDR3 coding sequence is TGTGCCAGCGGGGGCACTAGCGGGACCAATGAGCAGTTCTTC. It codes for CASGGTSGTNEQFF.

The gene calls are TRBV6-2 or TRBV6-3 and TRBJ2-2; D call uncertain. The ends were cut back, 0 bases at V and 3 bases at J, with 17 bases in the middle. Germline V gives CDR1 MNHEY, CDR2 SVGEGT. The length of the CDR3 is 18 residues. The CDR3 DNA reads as TGTGCCAGCAGTTACTCGATGTCCCGGGCGTCGGACACCGGGGAGCTGTTTTTT. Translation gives CASSYSMSRASDTGELFF.

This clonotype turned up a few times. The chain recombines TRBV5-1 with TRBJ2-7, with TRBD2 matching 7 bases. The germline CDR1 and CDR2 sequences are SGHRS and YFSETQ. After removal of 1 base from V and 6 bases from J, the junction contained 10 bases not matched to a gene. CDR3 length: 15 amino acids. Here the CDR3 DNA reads TGCGCCAGCAGCTTGAGGGGAGACACGGGGGGCGAGCAGTACTTC. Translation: CASSLRGDTGGEQYF. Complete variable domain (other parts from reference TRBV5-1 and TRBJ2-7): KAGVTQTPRYLIKTRGQQVTLSCSPISGHRSVSWYQQTPGQGLQFLFEYFSETQRNKGNFPGRFSGRQFSNSRSEMNVSTLELGDSALYLCASSLRGDTGGEQYFGPGTRLTVT.

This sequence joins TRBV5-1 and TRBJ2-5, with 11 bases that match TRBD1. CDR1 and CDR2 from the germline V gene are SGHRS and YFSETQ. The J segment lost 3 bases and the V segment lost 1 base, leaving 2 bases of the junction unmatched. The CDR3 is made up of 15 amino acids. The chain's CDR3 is CASSLRTGGEETQYF. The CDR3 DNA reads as TGCGCCAGCAGCTTGCGGACAGGGGGCGAAGAGACCCAGTACTTC.

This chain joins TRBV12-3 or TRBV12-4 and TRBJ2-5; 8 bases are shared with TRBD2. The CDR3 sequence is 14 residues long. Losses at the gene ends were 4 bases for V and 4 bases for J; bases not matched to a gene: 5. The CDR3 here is CASSSGLVGETQYF. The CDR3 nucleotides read TGTGCCAGCAGTTCGGGACTAGTGGGAGAGACCCAGTACTTC.

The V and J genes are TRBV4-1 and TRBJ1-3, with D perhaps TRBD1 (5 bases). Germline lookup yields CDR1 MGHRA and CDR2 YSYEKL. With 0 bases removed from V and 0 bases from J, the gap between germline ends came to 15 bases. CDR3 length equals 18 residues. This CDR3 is CASSQDGVGVSSGNTIYF. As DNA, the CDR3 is TGCGCCAGCAGCCAAGATGGGGTAGGGGTTAGCTCTGGAAACACCATATATTTT.

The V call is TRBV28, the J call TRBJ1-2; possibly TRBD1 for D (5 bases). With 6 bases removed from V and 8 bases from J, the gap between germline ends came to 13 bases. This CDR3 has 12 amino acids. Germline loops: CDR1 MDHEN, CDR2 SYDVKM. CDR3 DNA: TGTGCCAGCAGCCACAGGCGTTCGGGCTACACCTTC. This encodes CASSHRRSGYTF.

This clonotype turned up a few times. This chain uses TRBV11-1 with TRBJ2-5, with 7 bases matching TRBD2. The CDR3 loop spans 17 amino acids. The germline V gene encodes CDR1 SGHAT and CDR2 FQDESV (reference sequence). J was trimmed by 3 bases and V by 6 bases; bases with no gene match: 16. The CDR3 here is CASSPGLLASEKETQYF. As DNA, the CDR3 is TGTGCCAGCAGTCCGGGCCTACTAGCGAGTGAAAAAGAGACCCAGTACTTC.